A selection of T cell receptor beta chains follows, all from one sample in a study of blood T cells in healthy people across ages. TCRdb called the 5' RACE reads again in MiXCR, with one record for every CDR3 protein. The table has around 750,000 distinct CDR3 sequences, about 55% seen once. The sample taken for sequencing was blood. The receptors here all came from a man older than 75 in good health. The CDR3 runs from the conserved cysteine through the conserved F or W. The order of the fields is CDR3 protein, CDR3 DNA, CDR3 length, J gene, D gene, V gene, clone size. A D gene is named only where the DNA matches it firmly. Expanded clones get a size class; other rows say once, few or many, or leave the size out.

CDR3: CASSSDATAYEQYF
DNA: TGCGCCAGCAGCTCAGACGCTACAGCCTACGAGCAGTACTTC
length: 14
J: TRBJ2-7
D: .
V: TRBV4-1
size: .

CDR3: CASSLSGQTKAKNIQYF
DNA: TGTGCCAGCAGCCTGTCGGGACAGACCAAGGCCAAAAATATTCAGTACTTC
length: 17
J: TRBJ2-4
D: TRBD1
V: TRBV7-9
size: .

CDR3: CASSWAVDNEQYF
DNA: TGCGCCAGCAGCTGGGCTGTCGACAACGAGCAGTACTTC
length: 13
J: TRBJ2-7
D: .
V: TRBV5-1
size: once

CDR3: CASSLGAGGASEQYF
DNA: TGTGCCAGCAGTTTGGGGGCAGGGGGCGCTTCCGAGCAGTACTTC
length: 15
J: TRBJ2-7
D: TRBD1
V: TRBV27
size: .

CDR3: CASSPGRSGLFF
DNA: TGTGCCAGCTCACCCGGACGCTCCGGGCTGTTTTTT
length: 12
J: TRBJ1-4
D: .
V: TRBV18
size: .

CDR3: CSVSARAVTNNEQFF
DNA: TGCAGCGTTTCAGCCAGGGCGGTGACAAACAATGAGCAGTTCTTC
length: 15
J: TRBJ2-1
D: .
V: TRBV29-1
size: few

CDR3: CSARVQTLLETQYF
DNA: TGCAGTGCTAGAGTACAGACCCTGTTGGAGACCCAGTACTTC
length: 14
J: TRBJ2-5
D: .
V: TRBV20-1
size: .

CDR3: CASSLSPSGRENEQFF
DNA: TGCGCCAGCAGCTTGTCCCCTAGCGGGAGGGAGAATGAGCAGTTCTTC
length: 16
J: TRBJ2-1
D: TRBD2
V: TRBV5-1
size: .

CDR3: CASSLIYPGLAGVGDNEQFF
DNA: TGTGCCAGCAGCTTAATCTATCCGGGACTAGCGGGAGTAGGGGACAATGAGCAGTTCTTC
length: 20
J: TRBJ2-1
D: TRBD2
V: TRBV7-8
size: once

CDR3: CACPPREVGEQYF
DNA: TGTGCCTGCCCCCCGAGGGAGGTTGGAGAGCAGTACTTC
length: 13
J: TRBJ2-7
D: .
V: TRBV2
size: .

CDR3: CASSEGQVDQPQHF
DNA: TGTGCCAGCAGTGAAGGACAGGTAGATCAGCCCCAGCATTTT
length: 14
J: TRBJ1-5
D: .
V: TRBV2
size: .

CDR3: CSVAGLAGIRAYNEQYF
DNA: TGCAGCGTTGCTGGACTAGCGGGGATAAGGGCCTACAATGAGCAGTACTTC
length: 17
J: TRBJ2-7
D: TRBD2
V: TRBV29-1
size: .

CDR3: CASSLDFSEKLFF
DNA: TGCGCCAGCAGCTTGGACTTCAGTGAAAAACTGTTTTTT
length: 13
J: TRBJ1-4
D: .
V: TRBV5-1
size: few

CDR3: CASSYLLNLETQYF
DNA: TGTGCCAGCAGTTACCTTCTTAATTTGGAGACCCAGTACTTC
length: 14
J: TRBJ2-5
D: .
V: TRBV6-2/TRBV6-3
size: .

CDR3: CASRVAEVSYEQYF
DNA: TGTGCCAGCAGGGTAGCGGAGGTCTCCTACGAGCAGTACTTC
length: 14
J: TRBJ2-7
D: .
V: TRBV27
size: .

CDR3: CASSLSPEQPQHF
DNA: TGTGCCAGCAGTTTGTCCCCAGAGCAGCCCCAGCATTTT
length: 13
J: TRBJ1-5
D: .
V: TRBV6-5
size: .

CDR3: CASNQGVAVDEQHF
DNA: TGCGCCAGCAACCAAGGGGTCGCCGTGGACGAGCAGCACTTC
length: 14
J: TRBJ2-5
D: .
V: TRBV5-1
size: .